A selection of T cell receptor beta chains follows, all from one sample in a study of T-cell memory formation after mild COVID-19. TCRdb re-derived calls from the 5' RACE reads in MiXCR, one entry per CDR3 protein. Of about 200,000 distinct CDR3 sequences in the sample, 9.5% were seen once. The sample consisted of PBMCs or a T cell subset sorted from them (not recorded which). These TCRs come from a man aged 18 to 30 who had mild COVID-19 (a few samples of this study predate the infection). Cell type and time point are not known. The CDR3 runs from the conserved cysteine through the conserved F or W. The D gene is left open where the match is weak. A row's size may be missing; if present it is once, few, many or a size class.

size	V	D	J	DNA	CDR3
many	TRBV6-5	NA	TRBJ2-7	TGTGCCAGCAGTTACCTCCAGACAGGAACCTACGAGCAGTACTTC	CASSYLQTGTYEQYF
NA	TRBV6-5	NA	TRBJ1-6	TGTGCCAGCAGGCACCCCCGGGACGGGTATAATTCACCCCTCCACTTT	CASRHPRDGYNSPLHF
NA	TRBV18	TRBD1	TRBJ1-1	TGTGCCAGCTCACCGACAGGGGATGAAGCTTTCTTT	CASSPTGDEAFF
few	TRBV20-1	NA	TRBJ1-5	TGCAGCGCGAACCCCGACGGGAATCAGCCCCAGCATTTT	CSANPDGNQPQHF
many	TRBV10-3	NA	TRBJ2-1	TGTGCCATCAGTGAGAACCCTCCGGGACCCCAAGCCTACAATGAGCAGTTCTTC	CAISENPPGPQAYNEQFF
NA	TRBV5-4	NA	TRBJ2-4	TGTGCCAGCAGTTACTCAGGGGGCGGGGGAAACATTCAGTACTTC	CASSYSGGGGNIQYF
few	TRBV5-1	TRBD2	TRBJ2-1	TGCGCCAGCAGGAAGACTACTAGCGGGGGAAATGAGCAGTTCTTC	CASRKTTSGGNEQFF
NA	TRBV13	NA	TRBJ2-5	TGTGCCAGCAGCCGGAGAAGGGGAGAGACCCAGTACTTC	CASSRRRGETQYF
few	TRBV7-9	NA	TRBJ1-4	TGTGCCAGCAGCTATGGCAATGGGGAAAAACTGTTTTTT	CASSYGNGEKLFF
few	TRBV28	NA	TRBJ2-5	TGTGCCAGCAGGTCCTCCTCCTGGAGCCGGGAGACCCAGTACTTC	CASRSSSWSRETQYF
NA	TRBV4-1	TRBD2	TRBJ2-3	TGCGCCACCGGGACTAGCGGACCAGATACGCAGTATTTT	CATGTSGPDTQYF